This T cell receptor (beta chain) was recovered during a study of beta chain features in type 1 diabetes. Markers CD45RO/CCR7/CD25/CD127/CD95/CD27 served to sort CD4+ naive, central memory, regulatory and stem cell-like memory cells. J gave up 8 bases and V 5 bases, and 4 bases lay outside the gene matches. From germline, CDR1 is SGHAT and CDR2 FQNNGV. The length of the CDR3 is 12 residues. Since all of the isolated RNA was reverse transcribed, expressed TCRB transcripts were what got sequenced. Naive, central memory and regulatory T cell samples yielded about 4 million reads on average. Some clones are missing from TCRdb's copy, which holds only in-frame ones; the method was immunoSEQ multiplex PCR. Of over 40,000 clones listed, around 71% are singletons. On this clone: Its cognate antigen is unknown.

Whole-study results and caveats: Within the patient group, naive, central memory and Treg TCRB repertoires appeared more similar to each other than within healthy donors. Significant though moderate, a shortening of TCRB CDR3s appeared in all four CD4+ subsets of Type 1 diabetes patients. Insertions were fewer and deletions more numerous at VDJ junctions in type 1 diabetes patients.

This sequence was found in a woman aged 18 to 35 with type 1 diabetes. Sequencing was carried out using Tregs from blood. V and J are TRBV11-2 and TRBJ1-1, with 8 bases fitting TRBD1. The CDR3 region has the DNA TGTGCCAGCAGCCTGCAGGGGGCAGAAGCTTTCTTT. Its translation is CASSLQGAEAFF.